This T cell receptor beta chain was sequenced for a study of blood T cells in healthy people across ages. A second PCR, run for about 7 to 11 cycles, used a sample-barcoded 5' primer plus a J-beta primer mix. TCRdb reanalysed the 5' RACE reads using MiXCR and keeps one entry per CDR3 protein. The sample holds 1.5 million or so distinct CDR3 sequences, around 42% seen once. V lost 4 bases and J 0 bases, leaving 10 bases between the germline ends. Per the germline V gene, CDR1 is SGHKS and CDR2 is YYEKEE (reference sequence). The CDR3 spans 14 residues. General observations from the study: The recorded TCR beta diversity per million T cells decreased in a roughly linear manner with age.

This clonotype showed up just a few times. What it binds is not known. Sequenced sample: blood. The chain has TRBV5-5 and TRBJ1-1; D is uncertain. This sequence originates from a woman aged 18 to 35 in good health. This chain's CDR3 is CASSPGSMNTEAFF. CDR3 nucleotides: TGTGCCAGCAGCCCGGGGAGCATGAACACTGAAGCTTTCTTT. Supplemented by reference TRBV5-5 and TRBJ1-1, the full variable domain reads DAGVTQSPTHLIKTRGQQVTLRCSPISGHKSVSWYQQVLGQGPQFIFQYYEKEERGRGNFPDRFSARQFPNYSSELNVNALLLGDSALYLCASSPGSMNTEAFFGQGTRLTVV.